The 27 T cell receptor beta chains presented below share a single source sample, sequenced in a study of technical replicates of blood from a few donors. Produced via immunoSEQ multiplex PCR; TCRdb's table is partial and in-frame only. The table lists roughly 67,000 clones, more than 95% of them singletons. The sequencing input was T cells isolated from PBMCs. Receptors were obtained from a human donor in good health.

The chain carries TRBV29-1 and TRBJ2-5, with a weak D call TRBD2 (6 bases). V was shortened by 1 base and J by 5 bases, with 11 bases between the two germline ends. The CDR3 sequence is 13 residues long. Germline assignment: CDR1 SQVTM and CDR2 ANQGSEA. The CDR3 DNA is TGCAGCGTTGAAGGATGGGACTTGGAGACCCAGTACTTC. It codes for CSVEGWDLETQYF.

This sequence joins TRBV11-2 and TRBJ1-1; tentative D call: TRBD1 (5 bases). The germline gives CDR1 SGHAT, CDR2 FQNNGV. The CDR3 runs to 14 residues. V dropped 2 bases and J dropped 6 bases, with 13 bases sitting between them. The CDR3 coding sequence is TGTGCCAGCAGCTTATCATCGCAGGGCGCTGAAGCTTTCTTT. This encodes CASSLSSQGAEAFF.

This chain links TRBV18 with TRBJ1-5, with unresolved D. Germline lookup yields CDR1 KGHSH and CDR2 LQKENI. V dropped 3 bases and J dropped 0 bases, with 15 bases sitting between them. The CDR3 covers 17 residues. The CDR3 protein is CASSPTEVPNSNQPQHF. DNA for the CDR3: TGTGCCAGCTCACCTACTGAGGTACCTAATAGCAATCAGCCCCAGCATTTT.

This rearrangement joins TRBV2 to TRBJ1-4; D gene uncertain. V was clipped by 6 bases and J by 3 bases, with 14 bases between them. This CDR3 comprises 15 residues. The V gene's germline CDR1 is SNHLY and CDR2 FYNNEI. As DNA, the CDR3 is TGTGCCAGCAGAACCGATTACAGTTCTAATGAAAAACTGTTTTTT. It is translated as CASRTDYSSNEKLFF.

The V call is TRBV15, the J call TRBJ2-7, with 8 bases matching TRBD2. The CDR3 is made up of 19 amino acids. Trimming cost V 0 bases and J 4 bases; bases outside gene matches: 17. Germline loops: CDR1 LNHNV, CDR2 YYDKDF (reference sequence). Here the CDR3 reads CATSRDPPSGPERSYEQYF. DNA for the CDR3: TGTGCCACCAGCAGAGATCCTCCTAGCGGGCCCGAGCGGTCATACGAGCAGTACTTC.

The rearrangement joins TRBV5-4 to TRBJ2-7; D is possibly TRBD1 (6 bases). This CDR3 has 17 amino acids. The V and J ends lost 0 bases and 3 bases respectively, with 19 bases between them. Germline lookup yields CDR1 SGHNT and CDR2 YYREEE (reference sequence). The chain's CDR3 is CASSLAQGIRKNYEQYF. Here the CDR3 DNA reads TGTGCCAGCAGCTTGGCACAGGGAATAAGGAAAAACTACGAGCAGTACTTC.

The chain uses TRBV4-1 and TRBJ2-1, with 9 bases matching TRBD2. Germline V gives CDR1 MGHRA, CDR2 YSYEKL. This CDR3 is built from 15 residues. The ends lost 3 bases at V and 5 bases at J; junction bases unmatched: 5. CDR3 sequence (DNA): TGCGCCAGCAGCCATAGCGGGGGCGGCGACAATGAGCAGTTCTTC. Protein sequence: CASSHSGGGDNEQFF.

The CDR3: CASSLIYRKNIQYF. The CDR3 DNA sequence: TGTGCCAGCAGTTTAATATACAGGAAAAACATTCAGTACTTC. The rearrangement uses TRBV28 and TRBJ2-4, with D perhaps TRBD1 (5 bases). In germline, CDR1 is MDHEN, CDR2 SYDVKM. The CDR3 has 14 residues. V lost 2 bases and J lost 4, with 9 bases in between.

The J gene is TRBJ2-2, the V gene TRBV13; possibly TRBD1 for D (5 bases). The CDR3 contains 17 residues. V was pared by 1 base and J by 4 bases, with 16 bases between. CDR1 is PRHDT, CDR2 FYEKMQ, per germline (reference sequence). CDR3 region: CASSLDPHQGLTGELFF. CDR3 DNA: TGTGCCAGCAGCTTAGACCCCCACCAGGGCCTCACCGGGGAGCTGTTTTTT.

The CDR3 DNA follows: TGTGCCAGCAGAGAAATCGTAGGCAGGGTTACGAGGAACACTGAAGCTTTCTTT. It specifies CASREIVGRVTRNTEAFF. The chain couples TRBV7-8 to TRBJ1-1, with D maybe TRBD1 (5 bases). Germline V gives CDR1 SGHVS, CDR2 FQNEAQ. Trimming stripped 6 bases from V and 1 base from J, with 24 bases between. The CDR3 has 18 amino acids.

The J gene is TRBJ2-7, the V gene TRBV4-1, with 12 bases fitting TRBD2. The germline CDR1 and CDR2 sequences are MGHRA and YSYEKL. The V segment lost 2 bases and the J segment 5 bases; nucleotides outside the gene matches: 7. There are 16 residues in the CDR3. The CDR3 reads CASSQQTSGGKNEQYF. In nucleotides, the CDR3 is TGCGCCAGCAGCCAACAAACTAGCGGGGGGAAGAACGAGCAGTACTTC.

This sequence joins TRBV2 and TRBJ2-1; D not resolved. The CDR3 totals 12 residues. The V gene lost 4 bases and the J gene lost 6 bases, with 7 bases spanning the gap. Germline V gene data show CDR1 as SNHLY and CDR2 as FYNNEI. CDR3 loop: CASSGLRNEQFF. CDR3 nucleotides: TGTGCCAGCAGTGGGTTGCGCAATGAGCAGTTCTTC.

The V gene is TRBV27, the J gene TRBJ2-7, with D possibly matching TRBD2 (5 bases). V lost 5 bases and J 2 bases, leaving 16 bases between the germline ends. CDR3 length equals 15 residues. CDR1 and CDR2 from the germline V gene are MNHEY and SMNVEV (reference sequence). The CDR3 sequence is CASSPWESSPYEQYF. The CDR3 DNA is TGTGCCAGCAGTCCATGGGAGTCTAGCCCCTACGAGCAGTACTTC.

Here the CDR3 reads CAISEAMARDSPLHF. The CDR3 DNA is TGTGCCATCAGTGAAGCCATGGCGCGGGATTCACCCCTCCACTTT. This sequence joins TRBV10-3 and TRBJ1-6; D call uncertain. The CDR3 extends over 15 amino acids. The germline CDR1 and CDR2 sequences are ENHRY and SYGVKD. Trimming removed 3 bases from V and 8 bases from J, with 14 bases in between.

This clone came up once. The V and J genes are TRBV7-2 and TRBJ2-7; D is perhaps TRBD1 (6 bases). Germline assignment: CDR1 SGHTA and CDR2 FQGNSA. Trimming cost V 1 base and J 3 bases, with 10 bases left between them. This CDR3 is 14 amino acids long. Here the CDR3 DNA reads TGTGCCAGCAGCTTAGGGTTAGGGGGCTACGAGCAGTACTTC. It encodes CASSLGLGGYEQYF.

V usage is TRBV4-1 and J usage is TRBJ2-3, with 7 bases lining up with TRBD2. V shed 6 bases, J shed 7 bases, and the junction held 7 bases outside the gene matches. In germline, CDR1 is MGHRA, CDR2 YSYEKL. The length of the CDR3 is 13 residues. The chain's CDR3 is CASRPLTSNTQYF. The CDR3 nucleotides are TGCGCCAGCAGACCCCTGACTAGCAATACGCAGTATTTT.

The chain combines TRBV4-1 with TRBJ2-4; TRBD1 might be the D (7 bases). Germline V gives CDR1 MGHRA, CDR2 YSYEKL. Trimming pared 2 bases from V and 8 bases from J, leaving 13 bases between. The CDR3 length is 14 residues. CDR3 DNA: TGCGCCAGCAGCCAACCAGGGGGGTTGGACATTCAGTACTTC. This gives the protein CASSQPGGLDIQYF.

CDR3 residues: CASRFTSSNQPQHF. Written as DNA, the CDR3 is TGTGCCAGCAGATTCACTAGTAGCAATCAGCCCCAGCATTTT. V and J are TRBV2 and TRBJ1-5; the D is unclear. With 6 bases removed from V and 0 bases from J, the gap between germline ends came to 9 bases. The CDR3 runs 14 residues. CDR1 SNHLY and CDR2 FYNNEI come from the germline V gene.

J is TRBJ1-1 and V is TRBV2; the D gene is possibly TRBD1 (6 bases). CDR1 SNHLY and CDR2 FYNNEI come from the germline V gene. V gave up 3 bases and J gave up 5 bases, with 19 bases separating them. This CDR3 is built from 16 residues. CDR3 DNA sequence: TGTGCCAGCAGTGATAGACAGGCACTGAGGGTGACTGAAGCTTTCTTT. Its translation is CASSDRQALRVTEAFF.

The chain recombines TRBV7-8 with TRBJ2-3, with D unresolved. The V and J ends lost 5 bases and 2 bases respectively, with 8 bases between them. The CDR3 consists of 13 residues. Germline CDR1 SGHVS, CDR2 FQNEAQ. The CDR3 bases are TGTGCCAGCAGCCCGGGTTTCACAGATACGCAGTATTTT. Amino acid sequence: CASSPGFTDTQYF.

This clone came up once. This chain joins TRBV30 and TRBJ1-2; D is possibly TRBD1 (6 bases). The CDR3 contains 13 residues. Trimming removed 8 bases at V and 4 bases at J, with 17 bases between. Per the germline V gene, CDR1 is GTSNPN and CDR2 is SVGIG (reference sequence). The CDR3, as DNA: TGTGCCGGGGGGCGGGGGGAGAGCTATGGCTACACCTTC. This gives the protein CAGGRGESYGYTF.

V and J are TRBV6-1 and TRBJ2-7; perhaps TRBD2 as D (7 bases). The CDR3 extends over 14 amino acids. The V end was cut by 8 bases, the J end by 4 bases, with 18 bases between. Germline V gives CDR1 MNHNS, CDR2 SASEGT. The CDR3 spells CASSTGGAGYEQYF. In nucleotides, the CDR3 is TGTGCCAGCTCCACTGGGGGGGCTGGATACGAGCAGTACTTC.

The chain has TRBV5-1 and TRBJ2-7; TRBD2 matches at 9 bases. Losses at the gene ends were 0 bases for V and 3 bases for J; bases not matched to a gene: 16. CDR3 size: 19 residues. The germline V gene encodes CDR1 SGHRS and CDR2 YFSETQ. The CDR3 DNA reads TGCGCCAGCAGCTTGGTGGTTAGCGGGAGATGGGCGTCCGACTACGAGCAGTACTTC. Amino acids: CASSLVVSGRWASDYEQYF.

CDR3 nucleotide sequence: TGCAGCGCCGGGGGGACTAGCGGGAAAAGCTACAATGAGCAGTTCTTC. Its protein is CSAGGTSGKSYNEQFF. The chain has TRBV29-1 and TRBJ2-1, with TRBD2 identical over 13 bases. CDR3 length: 16 amino acids. Germline-derived CDR1 and CDR2 are SQVTM and ANQGSEA. V shed 7 bases and J 3 bases; nucleotides not matched to a gene: 9.

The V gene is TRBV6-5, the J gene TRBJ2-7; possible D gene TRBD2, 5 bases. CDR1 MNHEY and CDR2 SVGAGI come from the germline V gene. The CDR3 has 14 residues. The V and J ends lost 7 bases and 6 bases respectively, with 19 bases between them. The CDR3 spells CASTRGRPPTEQYF. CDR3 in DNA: TGTGCCAGCACCCGGGGTAGGCCTCCCACCGAGCAGTACTTC.

The CDR3 DNA follows: TGCAGCGTTGGGACAGGGGAGATCTACGAGCAGTACTTC. It codes for CSVGTGEIYEQYF. The chain has TRBV29-1 and TRBJ2-7; 9 bases match TRBD1. The CDR3 covers 13 residues. Germline V gene lookup returns CDR1 SQVTM and CDR2 ANQGSEA. The V gene end was trimmed by 4 bases and the J gene end by 3 bases; junction bases not matched to a gene: 4.

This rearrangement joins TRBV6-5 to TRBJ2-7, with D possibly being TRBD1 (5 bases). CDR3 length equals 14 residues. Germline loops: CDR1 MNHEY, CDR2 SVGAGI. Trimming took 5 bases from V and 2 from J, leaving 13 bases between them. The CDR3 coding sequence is TGTGCCAGCAGTGACAGTTTGGGGACCTACGAGCAGTACTTC. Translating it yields CASSDSLGTYEQYF.